The 4 T cell receptor beta chains below were found in one sample sequenced in a study of blood T cell repertoires in COVID-19 (dated by TCRdb to 2020 to 2021). The library was obtained by the immunoSEQ multiplex PCR assay. Not all clones reach the TCRdb copy of this immuneACCESS table, which keeps in-frame sequences only. Checked studies attribute under half of the gap to unresolved V genes and leave the rest unexplained. Counted in this sample were about 110,000 clones; over 75% of them appeared once. The top ten constitute 2.4% of the sample. The sequenced material came from peripheral blood. These receptors were collected from a human donor in a cohort sampled during active COVID-19.

The CDR3 sequence: CASSKRLGAGECAGELFF. CDR3 bases: TGTGCCAGCAGCAAGAGACTGGGGGCGGGAGAGTGCGCCGGGGAGCTGTTTTTT. The chain links TRBV7-6 to TRBJ2-2, with D tentatively TRBD2 (7 bases). Germline assignment: CDR1 SGHVS and CDR2 FNYEAQ. There are 18 residues in the CDR3. Trimming took off 5 bases at V and 6 bases at J, with 25 bases between the two ends.

This clone was detected only once. The rearrangement joins TRBV28 to TRBJ2-7, with 7 bases identical to TRBD2. Trimming at V came to 10 bases and at J to 4 bases, leaving 16 bases not matched to a gene. The CDR3 has 15 residues. Germline V CDR1 and CDR2: MDHEN, SYDVKM. CDR3: CATDFPRAGVYEQYF. CDR3 nucleotides: TGTGCCACCGATTTCCCTCGGGCGGGGGTTTACGAGCAGTACTTC.

The count of this clone is one. This chain connects TRBV19 to TRBJ1-5; 7 bases are a match to TRBD1. This CDR3 has 15 amino acids. After removal of 3 bases from V and 0 bases from J, the junction contained 2 bases not matched to a gene. The germline CDR1 and CDR2 sequences are LNHDA and SQIVND (reference sequence). Here the CDR3 DNA reads TGTGCCAGTAGTATTGGACAGGTTAGCAATCAGCCCCAGCATTTT. It codes for CASSIGQVSNQPQHF.

Here the CDR3 DNA reads TGTGCCAGCAGCGCACTAGCGGGAGAGGAGTACGAGCAGTACTTC. It specifies CASSALAGEEYEQYF. The chain couples TRBV9 to TRBJ2-7, with 11 bases lining up with TRBD2. This CDR3 has 15 amino acids. CDR1 is SGDLS and CDR2 is YYNGEE in the germline V gene. Trimming at V came to 3 bases and at J to 4 bases, leaving 6 bases not matched to a gene.